The 12 T cell receptor beta chains listed next were all sequenced from one sample in a study of CD8+CD57+ T cells in acquired aplastic anemia. Patients chosen for sequencing had CD8+CD57+ cells that had expanded, as shown by flow cytometry. Using genomic DNA as the template, TCR beta VDJ and CDR3 profiling was carried out. TCRdb redid the calling of the reads with MiXCR, one entry per CDR3 protein. The table has about half a million distinct CDR3 sequences, 25% to 40% seen once; the top ten hold around 0.82%. Sequenced material: sorted CD4+, CD8+, or CD8+CD57+ T cells (not recorded which) from PBMCs. All receptors derive from a human donor with aplastic anemia.

In this sample, this clonotype turned up many times. This chain joins TRBV20-1 and TRBJ2-4; D gene unclear. CDR1 and CDR2 (germline): DFQATT, SNEGSKA (reference sequence). Deletions cut 0 bases from V and 5 bases from J, with 8 bases between. This CDR3 spans 13 amino acids. The CDR3 is CSARDITENIQYF. The DNA for the CDR3 is TGCAGTGCTAGAGATATTACGGAAAACATTCAGTACTTC.

V gene TRBV19 combines with J gene TRBJ2-1, with D perhaps TRBD2 (5 bases). The germline V gene has CDR1 LNHDA and CDR2 SQIVND (reference sequence). This CDR3 comprises 17 residues. Trimming removed 7 bases at V and 1 base at J, with 20 bases between. The CDR3 region is CASTQFTSGASYNEQFF. The DNA for the CDR3 is TGTGCCAGTACTCAATTTACAAGCGGAGCTTCCTACAATGAGCAGTTCTTC. Looking up the rest from reference TRBV19 and TRBJ2-1 gives the full variable domain: DGGITQSPKYLFRKEGQNVTLSCEQNLNHDAMYWYRQDPGQGLRLIYYSQIVNDFQKGDIAEGYSVSREKKESFPLTVTSAQKNPTAFYLCASTQFTSGASYNEQFFGPGTRLTVL.

Ten or more counts support this clonotype. This chain connects TRBV4-2 to TRBJ2-1; perhaps TRBD2 as D (6 bases). The V end was cut by 5 bases, the J end by 3 bases, with 17 bases between. The V gene's germline CDR1 is LGHNA and CDR2 YNFKEQ. The CDR3 runs 16 residues. CDR3 region: CASSAPGTASYNEQFF. As DNA, the CDR3 is TGTGCCAGCAGCGCACCCGGGACTGCAAGCTACAATGAGCAGTTCTTC.

Notes on this clonotype: The conserved phenylalanine or tryptophan normally closing the CDR3 is absent here, so this likely arose from a read error. The J gene is TRBJ2-2, the V gene TRBV9; TRBD2 is a possible D gene (6 bases). V lost 5 bases to trimming and J lost 6 bases, with 14 bases between them. The CDR3 sequence is 14 residues long. Germline loops: CDR1 SGDLS, CDR2 YYNGEE. DNA for the CDR3: TGTGCCAGCAGTTTCCGGGGAGGCGCCGGGGAGCTGTTTCTT. It translates to CASSFRGGAGELFL.

V gene TRBV20-1 combines with J gene TRBJ2-5, with TRBD2 identical over 8 bases. The germline CDR1 and CDR2 sequences are DFQATT and SNEGSKA (reference sequence). The CDR3 totals 15 residues. Trimming cost V 0 bases and J 4 bases; bases outside gene matches: 7. The CDR3 protein is CSARDGREASETQYF. Here the CDR3 DNA reads TGCAGTGCTAGAGATGGGCGGGAGGCCTCAGAGACCCAGTACTTC.

With respect to this clonotype: A junction boundary mismatches the germline segment, possibly from a read error. The CDR3 nucleotides read TGTGCCAGCAGTGGACAGGGTGCCGGGGAGCCGTTTTTT. It translates to CASSGQGAGEPFF. This chain joins TRBV2 and TRBJ2-2; 7 bases fit TRBD1. The CDR3 has 13 residues. CDR1 and CDR2 (germline): SNHLY, FYNNEI.

This clonotype was seen a few times. The chain uses TRBV7-9 and TRBJ2-1, with 11 bases lining up with TRBD2. The CDR3 is made up of 16 amino acids. Germline V lookup: CDR1 SEHNR, CDR2 FQNEAQ (reference sequence). Trimming at V came to 5 bases and at J to 6 bases, leaving 9 bases not matched to a gene. The CDR3 spells CASSQNSGGVSNEQFF. CDR3 bases: TGTGCCAGCAGCCAAAATAGCGGGGGGGTCAGCAATGAGCAGTTCTTC.

This clonotype has a count of ten or more. The chain employs TRBV2 and TRBJ1-5, with 9 nucleotides matching TRBD1. V trimming: 6 bases; J trimming: 2 bases; junction bases outside the gene matches: 5. The germline V gene encodes CDR1 SNHLY and CDR2 FYNNEI. The CDR3 consists of 15 residues. CDR3 nucleotide sequence: TGTGCCAGCAGGATAACAGGGGGCGGCAATCAGCCCCAGCATTTT. Amino acid sequence: CASRITGGGNQPQHF.

Concerning this clonotype itself: A much more abundant neighbour one base away suggests this may be a read error. The rearrangement joins TRBV5-1 to TRBJ2-5; D could derive from TRBD1 or TRBD2 (5 bases each). This CDR3 spans 14 amino acids. CDR1 is SGHRS, CDR2 YFSETQ, per germline. CDR3 bases: TGCGCCAGCAGCGTCGGGACCATCCCAGAGACCCGGTACTTC. Its translation: CASSVGTIPETRYF.

Concerning this clonotype: Since a much larger clone is just one base distant, this may be a read error. The chain uses TRBV20-1 and TRBJ2-6, with a possible D match to TRBD1 (5 bases). CDR3 length: 12 residues. CDR1 and CDR2 from the germline V gene are DFQATT and SNEGSKA (reference sequence). The DNA of the CDR3 is TGCAGTGCTAGACCTGGGGCCGACGTCCTGACTTTC. Protein sequence: CSARPGADVLTF.

V usage is TRBV3-1 and J usage is TRBJ2-4; 7 bases are a match to TRBD1. Trimming at V came to 7 bases and at J to 0 bases, leaving 12 bases not matched to a gene. This CDR3 is built from 17 residues. Germline V gene sequence: CDR1 LGHDT, CDR2 YNNKEL (reference sequence). DNA of the CDR3: TGTGCCAGCAACTCACAGGGGTCTGGGGAAGCCAAAAACATTCAGTACTTC. This encodes CASNSQGSGEAKNIQYF.

This chain links TRBV29-1 with TRBJ2-3; no firm D call. V gave up 0 bases and J gave up 4 bases, with 2 bases separating them. The CDR3 is made up of 11 amino acids. Germline V lookup: CDR1 SQVTM, CDR2 ANQGSEA. Here the CDR3 reads CSVEDPDTQYF. In DNA, the CDR3 is TGCAGCGTTGAAGATCCAGATACGCAGTATTTT.